The T cell receptor (beta chain) under discussion was sequenced for a study of T cell responses to AZD1222 COVID-19 vaccine. From germline, CDR1 is SQVTM and CDR2 ANQGSEA. CDR3 length: 12 amino acids. V lost 8 bases and J lost 2; bases outside the gene matches: 5. Measured with immunoSEQ multiplex PCR; TCRdb has only the in-frame clones, and not every one. The sample carries about 120,000 clones, 92% recorded once. The sequences come from peripheral blood, collected 28 days after the second AZD1222 dose. The chain joins TRBV29-1 to TRBJ1-2; 7 bases align to TRBD1. The receptor comes from an adult who received the AZD1222 COVID-19 vaccine. CDR3 loop: CSLRDSNYGYTF. The CDR3 DNA is TGCAGCTTACGGGACAGCAACTATGGCTACACCTTC.